A single TCR beta chain is shown here with its context. Its antigen is unknown. The PCR was carried out with 60 Vbeta primers and 13 Jbeta primers. Profiling relied on immunoSEQ multiplex PCR, and the TCRdb table lists in-frame clones only, not all of them. The sample shows over 130,000 clones, approximately 80% of them seen only once. The CDR3 has 15 residues. Germline lookup yields CDR1 SGHRS and CDR2 YFSETQ. Trimming removed 0 bases from V and 3 bases from J; junction bases left unmatched: 3. This specimen comes from a study of cytomegalovirus exposure and HLA in healthy donors. Findings of the study overall: Clonal expansion was found to be greater in HLA-associated TCR beta chains than in equally common others in a later analysis.

The chain is built from TRBV5-1 and TRBJ2-7; 10 nucleotides agree with TRBD1. This clonotype was obtained from a man between 45 and 60 years old in good health and CMV-seronegative. The sequenced sample was PBMCs. The CDR3 region is CASSLGTGGDYEQYF. The CDR3 coding sequence is TGCGCCAGCAGCTTGGGGACAGGGGGAGACTACGAGCAGTACTTC.